This is a list of T cell receptor beta chains from one sample in a study of T cell responses to AZD1222 COVID-19 vaccine. TCRdb's copy holds only in-frame clones and misses some; the assay was immunoSEQ multiplex PCR. The profile shows 70,000 to 80,000 clones, less than 85% of them singletons. The starting material was peripheral blood, obtained 28 days after the second AZD1222 dose. Receptors were obtained from an adult who received the AZD1222 COVID-19 vaccine. Both conserved end residues are trimmed from each CDR3. Each record gives: V gene, D gene, CDR3 protein. A D gene is named only where the DNA matches it firmly.

V gene: TRBV19
D gene: TRBD1
CDR3 protein: ASWTGTWNQPQH

V gene: TRBV7-3
D gene: TRBD2
CDR3 protein: ASSLGGGASTDTQY

V gene: TRBV5-1
D gene: TRBD2
CDR3 protein: ASSSNSGRANEQY

V gene: TRBV18
D gene: TRBD1
CDR3 protein: ASSLEGGATSYNEQF

V gene: TRBV19
D gene: TRBD1
CDR3 protein: ASREGQRYNSPLH

V gene: TRBV18
D gene: TRBD1
CDR3 protein: ASSPATGDYEQY

V gene: TRBV19
D gene: TRBD2
CDR3 protein: ASSIDGGTSGYNEQF

V gene: TRBV7-9
D gene: NA
CDR3 protein: ASSEGPGSDTQY

V gene: TRBV7-9
D gene: NA
CDR3 protein: ASSWEELEQY

V gene: TRBV5-1
D gene: NA
CDR3 protein: ASSLGLPHNEQF

V gene: TRBV19
D gene: TRBD2
CDR3 protein: ASTAGGTGELF

V gene: TRBV3-1/TRBV3-2
D gene: NA
CDR3 protein: ASRRGLANTGELF

V gene: TRBV5-6
D gene: NA
CDR3 protein: ASSAGFYGYT

V gene: TRBV7-8
D gene: TRBD2
CDR3 protein: ASSLPRNWGGKGSGANVLT

V gene: TRBV5-4
D gene: TRBD1
CDR3 protein: ASSLGTGPAEQY

V gene: TRBV2
D gene: NA
CDR3 protein: ASSEGWDTGELF

V gene: TRBV4-3
D gene: NA
CDR3 protein: ASSQGVMNTEAF

V gene: TRBV13
D gene: TRBD2
CDR3 protein: ASSPRGRTDTQY

V gene: TRBV5-1
D gene: TRBD2
CDR3 protein: ASSLDLAGVGTGELF

V gene: TRBV28
D gene: NA
CDR3 protein: ASTPGHTGELF

V gene: TRBV5-4
D gene: NA
CDR3 protein: ASSLVVSNTGELF

V gene: TRBV6-5
D gene: TRBD1
CDR3 protein: ASSYRGTGKRYGYT

V gene: TRBV7-9
D gene: TRBD2
CDR3 protein: ASSFWGLQETQY

V gene: TRBV13
D gene: NA
CDR3 protein: ASRGRRETYNEQF

V gene: TRBV19
D gene: NA
CDR3 protein: ASSSDPNSYNEQF

V gene: TRBV6-2/TRBV6-3
D gene: NA
CDR3 protein: ASSPVVGTGELF

V gene: TRBV6-5
D gene: NA
CDR3 protein: ASQPAPNTDTQY

V gene: TRBV6-5
D gene: NA
CDR3 protein: ATNPDPDTEAF

V gene: TRBV7-2
D gene: NA
CDR3 protein: ASSTIEDTEAF

V gene: TRBV5-4
D gene: NA
CDR3 protein: ASRSRFSGANVLT

V gene: TRBV18
D gene: NA
CDR3 protein: ASSPPSGGVFQETQY

V gene: TRBV11-2
D gene: NA
CDR3 protein: ASSSAPAGLIDQPQH

V gene: TRBV11-3
D gene: NA
CDR3 protein: ASSLEGDLNEQF

V gene: TRBV19
D gene: TRBD1
CDR3 protein: ASSKDRAGTDTQY

V gene: TRBV7-9
D gene: TRBD1
CDR3 protein: ASSTTGLYEQY

V gene: TRBV27
D gene: NA
CDR3 protein: ARGGGVHEQY

V gene: TRBV3-1/TRBV3-2
D gene: NA
CDR3 protein: ASSQGRSNEQF